Presented here are 3 T cell receptor beta chains from one specimen sequenced in a study of cytomegalovirus exposure and HLA in healthy donors. Libraries were prepared by immunoSEQ multiplex PCR; TCRdb keeps only in-frame clonotypes and omits some of them. The data show 68,000 or so clones, about nine tenths seen once. Sequencing was performed on PBMCs. These receptors came from a man between 18 and 35 years old in good health and CMV-seronegative.

V and J are TRBV7-2 and TRBJ2-2; maybe TRBD1 (6 bases). The CDR3 is 15 amino acids. With 5 bases removed from V and 4 bases from J, the gap between germline ends came to 14 bases. From germline, CDR1 is SGHTA and CDR2 FQGNSA. The DNA for the CDR3 is TGTGCCAGCAGCCACTCGCGAGGGGGCACCGGGGAGCTGTTTTTT. The encoded protein is CASSHSRGGTGELFF.

J is TRBJ2-1 and V is TRBV2; 12 nucleotides align to TRBD2. The CDR3 spans 14 residues. Trimming cost V 11 bases and J 5 bases; bases outside gene matches: 7. In germline, CDR1 is SNHLY, CDR2 FYNNEI. The CDR3 loop reads CASNRLAGDNEQFF. CDR3 DNA sequence: TGTGCCTCGAACAGACTAGCGGGAGACAATGAGCAGTTCTTC. The full variable domain, its missing parts supplied by reference TRBV2 and TRBJ2-1, is EPEVTQTPSHQVTQMGQEVILRCVPISNHLYFYWYRQILGQKVEFLVSFYNNEISEKSEIFDDQFSVERPDGSNFTLKIRSTKLEDSAMYFCASNRLAGDNEQFFGPGTRLTVL.

The sample holds one count of this clone. The V and J genes are TRBV7-9 and TRBJ2-3; 7 bases are a match to TRBD2. CDR1 is SEHNR, CDR2 FQNEAQ, per germline (reference sequence). The junction had 5 bases not matched to a gene; V was cut back by 5 bases and J by 0 bases. The CDR3 is 15 residues long. The CDR3 coding sequence is TGTGCCAGCAGCCCTTCTAGCGGTAGCACAGATACGCAGTATTTT. Amino acids: CASSPSSGSTDTQYF.